The TCR beta chain under discussion was sequenced for a study of cytomegalovirus exposure and HLA in healthy donors. Study outcomes and limitations: It was reportedly the case that the classifier diagnosed cytomegalovirus status with high specificity and sensitivity. A later analysis linked a missense DCLRE1C variant to TCR beta V- and J-gene trimming.

After removal of 7 bases from V and 7 bases from J, the junction contained 9 bases not matched to a gene. This CDR3 region has 13 residues. Germline assignment: CDR1 GTSNPN and CDR2 SVGIG (reference sequence). Note on this clone: Its antigen is as yet unknown.

The PCR ran on 60 Vbeta and 13 Jbeta primers. As processed by the authors: Later, 80 million or so unique TCR beta chains were counted in an analysis, and some 11 million of them were shared. Generated by immunoSEQ multiplex PCR, the TCRdb table keeps only in-frame clones and is missing some. D and trimming come from the DNA, and the V and J calls and clone size come from that table. Among about 160,000 clones listed, around four fifths were seen once. The gene calls are TRBV30 and TRBJ1-4; 7 bases map to TRBD1. The source material was PBMCs. This clonotype was sampled from a man aged 30-40 years in good health and CMV-seronegative. Here the CDR3 DNA reads TGTGCCTCCGACAGGGACACGGGTGAAAAACTGTTTTTT. This gives the protein CASDRDTGEKLFF.